One sample yielded the 4 T cell receptor beta chains listed below, sequenced in a study of blood T cell repertoires in COVID-19. Repertoires were generated with immunoSEQ multiplex PCR, while TCRdb's copy carries only in-frame clones and drops some. Altogether 150,000 to 200,000 clones are present, 89% being singletons, with the ten largest covering approximately 2.1%. The sequenced sample consisted of peripheral blood. These receptors were taken from a man between 18 and 35 years old who had recovered from COVID-19.

The V call is TRBV5-1, the J call TRBJ2-3, with D perhaps TRBD1 (6 bases). The CDR3 extends over 16 amino acids. Trimming took 8 bases from V and 0 from J, leaving 19 bases between them. Germline loops: CDR1 SGHRS, CDR2 YFSETQ. CDR3 sequence reads: CASRGGSGASTDTQYF. The CDR3 DNA follows: TGCGCCAGTCGAGGGGGAAGCGGAGCGAGCACAGATACGCAGTATTTT.

The chain links TRBV2 to TRBJ1-2; unclear D gene. Per the germline V gene, CDR1 is SNHLY and CDR2 is FYNNEI. Between the trimmed V and J ends, which lost 6 bases and 2 bases, there was a span of 7 bases. This CDR3 contains 12 residues. In nucleotides, the CDR3 is TGTGCCAGCAGGCTAACGAACTATGGCTACACCTTC. As protein: CASRLTNYGYTF. Supplemented by reference TRBV2 and TRBJ1-2, the full variable domain reads EPEVTQTPSHQVTQMGQEVILRCVPISNHLYFYWYRQILGQKVEFLVSFYNNEISEKSEIFDDQFSVERPDGSNFTLKIRSTKLEDSAMYFCASRLTNYGYTFGSGTRLTVV.

In this sample, this clone turned up once. The chain carries TRBV7-2 and TRBJ2-3; D is unclear. This CDR3 is built from 14 residues. V dropped 0 bases and J dropped 0 bases, with 4 bases sitting between them. Germline CDR1 SGHTA, CDR2 FQGNSA. The CDR3 spells CASSLAQSTDTQYF. CDR3 nucleotides: TGTGCCAGCAGCTTAGCACAGAGCACAGATACGCAGTATTTT. Variable domain in full (rest from reference TRBV7-2 and TRBJ2-3): GAGVSQSPSNKVTEKGKDVELRCDPISGHTALYWYRQSLGQGLEFLIYFQGNSAPDKSGLPSDRFSAERTGGSVSTLTIQRTQQEDSAVYLCASSLAQSTDTQYFGPGTRLTVL.

The V gene is TRBV24-1, the J gene TRBJ2-3, with a possible D match to TRBD1 (5 bases). Deletions cut 5 bases from V and 2 bases from J, with 16 bases between. The CDR3 sequence is 16 residues long. Germline CDR1 KGHDR, CDR2 SFDVKD. For the CDR3, the DNA is TGTGCCACCAGTGGGACAACCCGAGGTGACACAGATACGCAGTATTTT. Its translation: CATSGTTRGDTDTQYF.